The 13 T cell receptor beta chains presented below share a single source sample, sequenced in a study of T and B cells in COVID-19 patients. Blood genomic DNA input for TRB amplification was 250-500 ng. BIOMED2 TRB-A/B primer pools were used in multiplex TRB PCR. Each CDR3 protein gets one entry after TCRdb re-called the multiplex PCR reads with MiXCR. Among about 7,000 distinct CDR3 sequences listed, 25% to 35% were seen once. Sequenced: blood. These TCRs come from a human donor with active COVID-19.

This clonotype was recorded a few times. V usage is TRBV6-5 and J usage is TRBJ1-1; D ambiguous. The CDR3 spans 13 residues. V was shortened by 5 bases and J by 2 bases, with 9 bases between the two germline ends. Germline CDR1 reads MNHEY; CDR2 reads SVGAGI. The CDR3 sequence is CASSRQFNTEAFF. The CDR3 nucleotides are TGTGCCAGCAGTAGGCAGTTCAACACTGAAGCTTTCTTT.

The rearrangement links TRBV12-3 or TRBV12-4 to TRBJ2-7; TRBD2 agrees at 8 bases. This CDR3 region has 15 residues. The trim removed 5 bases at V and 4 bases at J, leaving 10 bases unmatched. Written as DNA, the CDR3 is TGTGCCAGCAGTCGGGGGGGGGGGGAAGGGTACGAGCAGTACTTC. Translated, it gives CASSRGGGEGYEQYF.

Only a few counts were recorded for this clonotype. The CDR3 loop reads CATSKMGQGGRTNYGYTF. CDR3 coding DNA: TGTGCCACCAGCAAAATGGGACAGGGTGGAAGAACTAACTATGGCTACACCTTC. The rearrangement joins TRBV15 to TRBJ1-2, with 9 bases matching TRBD1. J lost 0 bases, V lost 4 bases, and 12 bases had no gene match. This CDR3 region has 18 residues. CDR1 LNHNV and CDR2 YYDKDF come from the germline V gene (reference sequence).

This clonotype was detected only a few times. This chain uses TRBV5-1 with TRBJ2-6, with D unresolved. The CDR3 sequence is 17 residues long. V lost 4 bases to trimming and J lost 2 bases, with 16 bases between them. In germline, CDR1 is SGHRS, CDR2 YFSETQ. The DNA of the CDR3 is TGCGCCAGCAGCAGGTATTCTGTCTGGGCTGGGGCCAACGTCCTGACTTTC. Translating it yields CASSRYSVWAGANVLTF.

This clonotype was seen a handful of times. In DNA, the CDR3 is TGCGCCAGCAGCTTGTCCCGGTGGGACAGGGAGGAAAAACTGTTTTTT. This codes for CASSLSRWDREEKLFF. The chain recombines TRBV5-1 with TRBJ1-4, with 9 positions matching TRBD1. Germline loops: CDR1 SGHRS, CDR2 YFSETQ. This CDR3 comprises 16 residues. Losses at the gene ends were 1 base for V and 8 bases for J; bases not matched to a gene: 9.

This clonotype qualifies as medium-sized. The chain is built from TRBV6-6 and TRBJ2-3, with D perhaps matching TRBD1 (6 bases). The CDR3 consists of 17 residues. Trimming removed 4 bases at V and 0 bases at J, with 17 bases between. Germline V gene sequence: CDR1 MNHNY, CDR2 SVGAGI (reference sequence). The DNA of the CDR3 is TGTGCCAGCAGTTTACTTAGACAGGACTCTAGCACAGATACGCAGTATTTT. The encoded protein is CASSLLRQDSSTDTQYF.

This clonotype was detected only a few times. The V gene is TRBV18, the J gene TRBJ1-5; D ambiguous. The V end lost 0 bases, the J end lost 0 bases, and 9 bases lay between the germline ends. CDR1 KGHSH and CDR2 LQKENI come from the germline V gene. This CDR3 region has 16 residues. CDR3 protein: CASSPPTTSSNQPQHF. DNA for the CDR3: TGTGCCAGCTCACCACCCACGACCTCTAGCAATCAGCCCCAGCATTTT. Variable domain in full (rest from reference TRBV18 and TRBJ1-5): NAGVMQNPRHLVRRRGQEARLRCSPMKGHSHVYWYRQLPEEGLKFMVYLQKENIIDESGMPKERFSAEFPKEGPSILRIQQVVRGDSAAYFCASSPPTTSSNQPQHFGDGTRLSIL.

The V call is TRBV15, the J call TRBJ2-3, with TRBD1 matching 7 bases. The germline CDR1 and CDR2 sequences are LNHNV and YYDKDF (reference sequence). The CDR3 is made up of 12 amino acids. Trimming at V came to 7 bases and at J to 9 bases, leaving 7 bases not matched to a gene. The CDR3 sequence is CATNDRVGTQYF. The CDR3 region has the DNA TGTGCCACCAATGACAGGGTAGGGACGCAGTATTTT.

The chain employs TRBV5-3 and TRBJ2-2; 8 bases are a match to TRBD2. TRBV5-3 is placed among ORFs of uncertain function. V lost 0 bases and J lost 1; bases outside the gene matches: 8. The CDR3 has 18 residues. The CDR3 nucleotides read TGTGCCAGAAGCTTGGGGGGCGGGGGGAGGTGGAACACCGGGGAGCTGTTTTTT. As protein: CARSLGGGGRWNTGELFF.

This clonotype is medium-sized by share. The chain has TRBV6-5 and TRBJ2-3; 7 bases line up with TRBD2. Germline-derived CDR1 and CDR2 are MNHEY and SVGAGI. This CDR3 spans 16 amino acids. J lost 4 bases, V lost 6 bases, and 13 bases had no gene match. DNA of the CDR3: TGTGCCAGCAGAACGGGTCGGGGGGTCCGATCAGATACGCAGTATTTT. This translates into CASRTGRGVRSDTQYF.

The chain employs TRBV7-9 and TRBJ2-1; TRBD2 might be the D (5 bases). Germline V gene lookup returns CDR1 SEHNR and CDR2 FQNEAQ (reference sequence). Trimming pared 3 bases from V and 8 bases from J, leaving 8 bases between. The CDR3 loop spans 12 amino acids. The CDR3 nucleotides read TGTGCCAGCAGCTTTCCCGGGGATGAGCAGTTCTTC. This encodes CASSFPGDEQFF.

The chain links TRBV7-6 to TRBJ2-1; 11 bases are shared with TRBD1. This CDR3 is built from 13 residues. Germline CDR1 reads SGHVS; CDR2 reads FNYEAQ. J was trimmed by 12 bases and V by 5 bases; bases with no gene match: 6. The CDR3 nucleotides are TGTGCCAGCAGCGCCCGGGACAGGGGGGTGCAGTTCTTC. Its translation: CASSARDRGVQFF.

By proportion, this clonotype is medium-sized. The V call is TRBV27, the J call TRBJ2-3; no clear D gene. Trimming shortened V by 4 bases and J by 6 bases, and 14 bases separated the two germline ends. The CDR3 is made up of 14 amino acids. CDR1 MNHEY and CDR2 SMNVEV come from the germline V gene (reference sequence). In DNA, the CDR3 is TGTGCCAGCAGTTCCCTCCTCCTACAGGATACGCAGTATTTT. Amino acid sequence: CASSSLLLQDTQYF.